What follows are 4 T cell receptor beta chains derived from one specimen sequenced in a study of cytomegalovirus exposure and HLA in healthy donors. The PCR ran on 60 Vbeta and 13 Jbeta primers. Sequencing was performed with immunoSEQ multiplex PCR; in TCRdb, only in-frame clones are kept and a portion is missing. The data show tens of thousands of clones, with approximately 78% seen just once and around 2.5% held by the top ten. Input material: PBMCs. These TCRs come from a male donor in good health and CMV-seropositive.

This clone came up once. The gene calls are TRBV19 and TRBJ2-1; D is ambiguous. The V end lost 6 bases, the J end lost 6 bases, and 12 bases lay between the germline ends. The CDR3 loop spans 13 amino acids. Looked up from germline, CDR1 is LNHDA and CDR2 is SQIVND (reference sequence). The CDR3 loop is CASSIILRNEQFF. CDR3 DNA sequence: TGTGCCAGTAGCATAATACTCCGCAATGAGCAGTTCTTC.

The CDR3 DNA reads TGTGCCAGCAGTCAACTTTCCAGGTTAGATACGCAGTATTTT. This codes for CASSQLSRLDTQYF. The gene calls are TRBV6-1 and TRBJ2-3; D unresolved. Germline CDR1 is MNHNS and CDR2 is SASEGT. V was trimmed by 5 bases and J by 5 bases, leaving 14 bases between them. The CDR3 covers 14 residues.

This chain joins TRBV15 and TRBJ2-6; possible D gene TRBD1, 5 bases. The CDR3 runs 19 residues. Germline lookup yields CDR1 LNHNV and CDR2 YYDKDF (reference sequence). Trimming removed 1 base at V and 0 bases at J, with 16 bases between. In nucleotides, the CDR3 is TGTGCCACCAGCAGAGTGGTGTTCAGGGCCGCCTCTGGGGCCAACGTCCTGACTTTC. Amino acids: CATSRVVFRAASGANVLTF.

The chain has TRBV27 and TRBJ1-4, with TRBD1 matching over 8 bases. In germline, CDR1 is MNHEY, CDR2 SMNVEV (reference sequence). V gave up 3 bases and J gave up 0 bases; unmatched junction bases: 15. The CDR3 contains 20 residues. For the CDR3, the DNA is TGTGCCAGCAGTTTTCCTGATCCGGACAGGGAGAAAGCAACTAATGAAAAACTGTTTTTT. Protein product: CASSFPDPDREKATNEKLFF. The whole variable domain, filled in from reference TRBV27 and TRBJ1-4, reads EAQVTQNPRYLITVTGKKLTVTCSQNMNHEYMSWYRQDPGLGLRQIYYSMNVEVTDKGDVPEGYKVSRKEKRNFPLILESPSPNQTSLYFCASSFPDPDREKATNEKLFFGSGTQLSVL.